This T cell receptor (beta chain) was identified during a study of OX40 agonist ivuxolimab in advanced cancers. Per the germline V gene, CDR1 is MNHEY and CDR2 is SMNVEV (reference sequence). The CDR3 extends over 15 amino acids. The V end was cut by 2 bases, the J end by 1 base, with 10 bases between. Clones were sequenced by immunoSEQ multiplex PCR, and TCRdb holds only the in-frame ones, with some missing. The sample contains tens of thousands of clones, around 85% of which appear only once. Specimen: CD4+ or CD8+ T cells sorted from blood, collected in a trial of the OX40 agonist ivuxolimab. This receptor was identified in an adult with an advanced solid tumor such as melanoma, head and neck, liver or kidney cancer. The chain uses TRBV27 and TRBJ2-3, with D tentatively TRBD1 or TRBD2 (6 bases each). The CDR3, as DNA: TGTGCCAGCAGTTTACGGGGGCCGGGCACAGATACGCAGTATTTT. This encodes CASSLRGPGTDTQYF.